One and the same sample provided the 10 T cell receptor beta chains below, sequenced in a study of shared clonotypes between healthy human individuals. TCRdb's copy holds only in-frame clones and misses some; the assay was immunoSEQ multiplex PCR. The table lists hundreds of thousands of clones, roughly 70% of them singletons, with about 2% in the top ten. The sample comprised memory CD4+ T cells sorted from blood. Subset of the sample: CD45RA-negative fraction. The receptor source for this set is a woman aged 25 to 39 in good health.

The chain carries TRBV7-2 and TRBJ2-1; D is unclear. Germline loops: CDR1 SGHTA, CDR2 FQGNSA. V lost 5 bases, J lost 7 bases, and 21 bases lay in between. CDR3 length: 16 residues. CDR3: CASSPSALGLHNEQFF. The CDR3, as DNA: TGTGCCAGCAGCCCCTCGGCCCTAGGCCTTCATAATGAGCAGTTCTTC.

The rearrangement links TRBV9 to TRBJ2-1, with D maybe TRBD1 (6 bases). V was shortened by 6 bases and J by 9 bases, with 16 bases between the two germline ends. Germline V gene lookup returns CDR1 SGDLS and CDR2 YYNGEE. This CDR3 is 13 amino acids long. The CDR3: CASTGTSDVEQFF. For the CDR3, the DNA is TGTGCCAGCACCGGGACATCCGATGTTGAGCAGTTCTTC.

V usage is TRBV2 and J usage is TRBJ1-2; 9 bases map to TRBD1. This CDR3 region has 15 residues. Germline CDR1 is SNHLY and CDR2 is FYNNEI. V lost 6 bases to trimming and J lost 4 bases; unmatched junction nucleotides: 9. The CDR3 loop is CASSVTGGALYGYTF. The CDR3 nucleotides read TGTGCCAGCAGCGTAACAGGGGGCGCACTCTATGGCTACACCTTC.

This clone showed up just a few times. The V call is TRBV5-1, the J call TRBJ2-1; 9 nucleotides line up with TRBD1. The germline CDR1 and CDR2 sequences are SGHRS and YFSETQ. V shed 4 bases, J shed 10 bases, and the junction held 9 bases outside the gene matches. The CDR3 has 14 residues. In DNA, the CDR3 is TGCGCCAGCAGCCCGGGACAGGGACCCCTAGAGCAGTTCTTC. Its protein is CASSPGQGPLEQFF.

The J gene is TRBJ2-7, the V gene TRBV5-1, with D perhaps assigned TRBD1 or TRBD2 (5 bases each). V was pared by 4 bases and J by 3 bases, with 17 bases between. This CDR3 has 15 amino acids. In germline, CDR1 is SGHRS, CDR2 YFSETQ. CDR3: CASSPGGTANYEQYF. DNA for the CDR3: TGCGCCAGCAGCCCTGGGGGAACAGCCAACTACGAGCAGTACTTC.

The CDR3 bases are TGTGCCAGCACTCCCGTTGAGTATGGCTACACCTTC. The encoded protein is CASTPVEYGYTF. V gene TRBV6-1 combines with J gene TRBJ1-2, with D unclear. The CDR3 length is 12 residues. V was clipped by 7 bases and J by 5 bases, with 11 bases between them. The germline V gene encodes CDR1 MNHNS and CDR2 SASEGT.

V gene TRBV5-1 combines with J gene TRBJ2-3; D gene uncertain. Germline-derived CDR1 and CDR2 are SGHRS and YFSETQ. Between the trimmed V and J ends, which lost 10 bases and 9 bases, there was a span of 18 bases. The CDR3 is 12 amino acids. The CDR3 sequence is CASRVDLGTQYF. In nucleotides, the CDR3 is TGCGCCTCCCGGGTAGACCTAGGGACGCAGTATTTT.

This chain connects TRBV7-9 to TRBJ2-4; weak D call: TRBD1 (6 bases). V was shortened by 5 bases and J by 0 bases, with 11 bases between the two germline ends. CDR1 and CDR2 (germline): SEHNR, FQNEAQ (reference sequence). The CDR3 totals 15 residues. CDR3 amino acids: CASSVGQSAKNIQYF. As DNA, the CDR3 is TGTGCCAGCAGCGTCGGACAGTCAGCCAAAAACATTCAGTACTTC.

This sequence joins TRBV7-2 and TRBJ2-7, with no clear D. V was trimmed by 5 bases and J by 7 bases, leaving 15 bases between them. Looked up from germline, CDR1 is SGHTA and CDR2 is FQGNSA. The CDR3 has 13 amino acids. The CDR3 region is CASSRRLSAEQYF. CDR3 DNA: TGTGCCAGCAGCCGTCGACTGAGTGCGGAGCAGTACTTC. Using reference TRBV7-2 and TRBJ2-7 for the parts outside the CDR3, the full variable domain is GAGVSQSPSNKVTEKGKDVELRCDPISGHTALYWYRQSLGQGLEFLIYFQGNSAPDKSGLPSDRFSAERTGGSVSTLTIQRTQQEDSAVYLCASSRRLSAEQYFGPGTRLTVT.

This rearrangement joins TRBV30 to TRBJ2-7; 9 bases match TRBD2. The CDR3 is 13 residues long. Looked up from germline, CDR1 is GTSNPN and CDR2 is SVGIG (reference sequence). Germline trimming cut 8 bases from V and 7 bases from J; bases unmatched to any gene: 12. The CDR3 sequence is CARGASGKREQYF. In nucleotides, the CDR3 is TGTGCCCGAGGGGCTAGCGGGAAGAGGGAGCAGTACTTC.